A selection of T cell receptor beta chains follows, all from one sample in a study of beta chain features in type 1 diabetes. Produced via immunoSEQ multiplex PCR; TCRdb's table is partial and in-frame only. This repertoire shows 900,000 or so clones, about 17% found once; its top ten account for around 0.02%. Sequencing was performed on naive CD4+ T cells from blood. The receptors here all came from a woman between 18 and 29 years old in good health. Both conserved end residues are part of each CDR3. A D gene is named only where the DNA matches it firmly. Only part of the rows carry a size: once, few, many, or a class if the clone is expanded.

j_call clone_size v_call d_call cdr3_aa cdr3_nt
TRBJ2-7 . TRBV28 . CASSREAPYEQYF TGTGCCAGCAGTAGGGAGGCTCCCTACGAGCAGTACTTC
TRBJ1-2 few TRBV20-1 . CSASHNYGYTF TGCAGTGCTAGCCACAACTATGGCTACACCTTC
TRBJ2-7 few TRBV28 . CASSSRAYEQYF TGTGCCAGCAGTTCTAGGGCATACGAGCAGTACTTC
TRBJ1-2 few TRBV28 . CASSFAYGYTF TGTGCCAGCAGTTTCGCCTATGGCTACACCTTC
TRBJ1-6 . TRBV25-1 . CASSGQGFLSPLHF TGTGCCAGCAGTGGGCAGGGGTTTCTATCACCCCTCCACTTT
TRBJ2-7 . TRBV10-3 . CAISEPRIQGSEQYF TGTGCCATCAGTGAGCCTCGGATCCAAGGGTCCGAGCAGTACTTC
TRBJ1-1 . TRBV19 . CASSTDTRNTEAFF TGTGCCAGTAGTACGGACACTCGGAACACTGAAGCTTTCTTT
TRBJ1-1 . TRBV11-3 . CASSPRLGTEAFF TGTGCCAGCAGCCCCCGACTTGGGACTGAAGCTTTCTTT
TRBJ2-2 few TRBV4-1 . CASSRRVGRFNTGELFF TGCGCCAGCAGCCGTCGCGTCGGGCGGTTTAACACCGGGGAGCTGTTTTTT
TRBJ2-7 few TRBV5-1 . CASSNPAGDYEQYF TGCGCCAGCTCCAACCCTGCAGGGGACTACGAGCAGTACTTC